The present TCR beta chain was sequenced within a study of human T cells and chemical hapten exposure. This CDR3 contains 13 residues. V lost 4 bases and J 5 bases, leaving 14 bases between the germline ends. The V gene's germline CDR1 is SQVTM and CDR2 ANQGSEA. TCRdb used MiXCR to reprocess the RACE reads, holding one entry per CDR3 protein. This sample has approximately 370,000 distinct CDR3 sequences, with 5% to 6.5% found just once. This clonotype was found many times. Time point denoted: pre-sensitization, week 0. Described treatment: therapeutic diphenylcyclopropenone sensitization with weekly scalp DPC. The starting material, unfractionated whole blood, was used for total RNA extraction.

The V and J genes are TRBV29-1 and TRBJ1-1; TRBD1 is a possible D gene (5 bases). The receptor's source is a woman aged 18-29 years with alopecia areata. Some clones in this sample may be carry-over from other donors' samples. The sample was whole blood, taken in connection with sensitization to the hapten diphenylcyclopropenone (DPC). The CDR3 sequence: CSVAGTLRTEAFF. The CDR3 DNA follows: TGCAGCGTTGCAGGGACCTTGAGGACTGAAGCTTTCTTT. The whole variable domain, remainder taken from reference TRBV29-1 and TRBJ1-1, is SAVISQKPSRDICQRGTSLTIQCQVDSQVTMMFWYRQQPGQSLTLIATANQGSEATYESGFVIDKFPISRPNLTFSTLTVSNMSPEDSSIYLCSVAGTLRTEAFFGQGTRLTVV.